This T cell receptor (beta chain) was sequenced for a study of blood T cell repertoires in COVID-19. Study background: Acute and convalescent COVID-19 specimens originated in the United States, Italy and Spain. From T cells, B-cell-depleted T cells, or PBMCs came the material, which was cDNA or gDNA.

In the authors' workflow: Amplification of reference gene primers provided the estimated nucleated cell counts. Sequencing was performed with immunoSEQ multiplex PCR; in TCRdb, only in-frame clones are kept and a portion is missing. That table gives V, J and clone size, and the DNA gave D and trimming. The sample has 150,000 to 200,000 clones, 70% to 80% seen once. V was cut by 5 bases and J by 0 bases, with 14 bases left in between. The CDR3 extends over 16 amino acids. Per germline, CDR1 SGHAT and CDR2 FQNNGV. The rearrangement uses TRBV11-2 and TRBJ1-3, with a weak D call TRBD1 (5 bases). Sample: peripheral blood. This sequence originates from a man in his 60s with acute or convalescent COVID-19. CDR3 region: CASSLMSQVSGNTIYF. The CDR3 DNA reads TGTGCCAGCAGCCTAATGTCACAGGTCTCTGGAAACACCATATATTTT.